This entry is about one T cell receptor beta chain. Its antigen is undetermined. Noted treatment: about 20 received Ad26.COV2.S at low or high dose, single or two shots; roughly 5 received placebo; per-sample allocation not given. Specimen acquisition occurred on day 63 following the initial vaccine or placebo injection. The record originates from a study of Ad26.COV2.S vaccination and SARS-CoV-2 variants. Assay: immunoSEQ multiplex PCR; the TCRdb copy retains only in-frame clones and omits some. The sample contains under 400,000 clones, about nine tenths of which appear only once. Whole-study findings and limits: Breadth and depth estimates from TCRs may understate total T cell responses.

V was pared by 4 bases and J by 0 bases, with 16 bases between. CDR3 length equals 16 residues. CDR1 is SGDLS and CDR2 is YYNGEE in the germline V gene. The sequences come from peripheral blood, collected in a trial of Ad26.COV2.S vaccine versus placebo. The origin of this receptor is a person between 18 and 59 years old who received the Ad26.COV2.S COVID-19 vaccine or a placebo. The chain uses TRBV9 and TRBJ1-1, with D unclear. The CDR3, as DNA: TGTGCCAGCAGCACCAGTGGTCTTAACGTGAACACTGAAGCTTTCTTT. Its protein is CASSTSGLNVNTEAFF.